Listed here are 27 T cell receptor beta chains from one sample, sequenced in a study of STAT3 mutations in large granular lymphocyte leukemia. Study-wide findings and caveats: Every T-cell large granular lymphocyte leukemia patient had at least one immunodominant TCR beta clonotype.

Assay used: immunoSEQ multiplex PCR; TCRdb lists only in-frame clones, some missing. The data show around 7,000 clones, around 75% seen once. Their antigens are not known. Sequenced: peripheral blood mononuclear cells. These receptors were collected from a woman aged 40-49 years with T-cell large granular lymphocyte leukemia. Some clones in this sample may be carry-over from other donors' samples.

This clone is a singleton in its sample. The J gene is TRBJ2-3, the V gene TRBV29-1; unclear D gene. Germline V gene data show CDR1 as SQVTM and CDR2 as ANQGSEA. This CDR3 comprises 14 residues. V dropped 4 bases and J dropped 1 base, with 12 bases sitting between them. This chain's CDR3 is CSVATAYGTDTQYF. CDR3 DNA: TGCAGCGTTGCTACCGCATACGGCACAGATACGCAGTATTTT.

This rearrangement joins TRBV4-3 to TRBJ2-3, with 9 bases fitting TRBD2. CDR3 length: 19 amino acids. Losses at the gene ends were 2 bases for V and 2 bases for J; bases not matched to a gene: 14. The germline gives CDR1 LGHNA, CDR2 YSLEER. This CDR3 is CASSQLPSGEPFLTDTQYF. The CDR3 nucleotides are TGCGCCAGCAGCCAATTGCCTAGCGGGGAGCCATTCCTCACAGATACGCAGTATTTT.

The chain combines TRBV4-1 with TRBJ1-5, with D unresolved. Between the trimmed V and J ends, which lost 1 base and 8 bases, there was a span of 9 bases. Looked up from germline, CDR1 is MGHRA and CDR2 is YSYEKL. The CDR3 is 13 residues long. The CDR3 DNA reads as TGCGCCAGCAGCCAAGCCCTCGAGAAGCCCCAGCATTTT. Protein product: CASSQALEKPQHF.

The chain is built from TRBV5-1 and TRBJ2-1, with no clear D. V was trimmed by 4 bases and J by 6 bases, leaving 29 bases between them. Germline V CDR1 and CDR2: SGHRS, YFSETQ. The CDR3 runs to 19 residues. This CDR3 is CASSANPTGADLGSNEQFF. The DNA of the CDR3 is TGCGCCAGCAGCGCGAACCCTACTGGAGCTGACCTCGGCAGCAATGAGCAGTTCTTC.

The chain recombines TRBV30 with TRBJ2-7; 9 positions match TRBD1. V gave up 0 bases and J gave up 7 bases; unmatched junction bases: 7. The germline V gene has CDR1 GTSNPN and CDR2 SVGIG (reference sequence). CDR3 size: 14 residues. CDR3 amino acids: CAWSVGQGGVEQYF. CDR3 sequence (DNA): TGTGCCTGGAGTGTGGGACAGGGCGGAGTGGAGCAGTACTTC.

This chain connects TRBV29-1 to TRBJ2-7; a weak D match, TRBD1 (6 bases). Germline V gene data show CDR1 as SQVTM and CDR2 as ANQGSEA. V dropped 6 bases and J dropped 2 bases, with 17 bases sitting between them. The CDR3 is 14 residues long. The CDR3 nucleotides are TGCAGCGTCAAGACAGGTCCTGTGACCTACGAGCAGTACTTC. This translates into CSVKTGPVTYEQYF.

This chain joins TRBV30 and TRBJ1-1, with D maybe TRBD1 (6 bases). Trimming stripped 2 bases from V and 4 bases from J, with 11 bases between. The CDR3 consists of 13 residues. Germline V gene sequence: CDR1 GTSNPN, CDR2 SVGIG (reference sequence). DNA for the CDR3: TGTGCCTGGAGTCACGGGGGCAGCACTGAAGCTTTCTTT. The encoded protein is CAWSHGGSTEAFF.

This clone was seen only once. This rearrangement joins TRBV10-3 to TRBJ2-5; the D gene is possibly TRBD2 (6 bases). CDR1 and CDR2 (germline): ENHRY, SYGVKD. V lost 5 bases, J lost 5 bases, and 15 bases lay in between. The CDR3 is 14 amino acids. The CDR3 region has the DNA TGTGCCATCAGTTGGGGGACTGGAGATGAGACCCAGTACTTC. Amino acid sequence: CAISWGTGDETQYF.

The chain has TRBV7-9 and TRBJ1-2; TRBD1 matches 10 bases. Per germline, CDR1 SEHNR and CDR2 FQNEAQ (reference sequence). With V trimmed by 5 bases and J by 13 bases, 7 bases remained unmatched. The CDR3 extends over 12 amino acids. The CDR3 DNA sequence: TGTGCCAGCAGCACCGGGACAGGGGCCCTCACCTTC. Protein product: CASSTGTGALTF.

This clone was counted only a few times. CDR3 DNA sequence: TGTGCCTGGAGTGCTGGGAGCAATCAGCCCCAGCATTTT. Translation gives CAWSAGSNQPQHF. V is TRBV30 and J is TRBJ1-5, with D unclear. CDR3 length equals 13 residues. With 1 base removed from V and 1 base from J, the gap between germline ends came to 5 bases. Germline CDR1 and CDR2: GTSNPN and SVGIG (reference sequence).

This clone is medium-sized in the sample. The gene calls are TRBV5-4 and TRBJ2-1, with D uncertain. The V end was cut by 10 bases, the J end by 0 bases, with 11 bases between. The CDR3 contains 13 residues. Germline V gene sequence: CDR1 SGHNT, CDR2 YYREEE (reference sequence). The DNA for the CDR3 is TGTGCCGCTAGGGCAGACTCCTACAATGAGCAGTTCTTC. Translating it yields CAARADSYNEQFF. Drawing the rest from reference TRBV5-4 and TRBJ2-1, the complete variable domain is ETGVTQSPTHLIKTRGQQVTLRCSSQSGHNTVSWYQQALGQGPQFIFQYYREEENGRGNFPPRFSGLQFPNYSSELNVNALELDDSALYLCAARADSYNEQFFGPGTRLTVL.

V is TRBV7-9 and J is TRBJ1-2; the D is unclear. The CDR3 is made up of 15 amino acids. Between the trimmed V and J ends, which lost 5 bases and 7 bases, there was a span of 20 bases. Germline V lookup: CDR1 SEHNR, CDR2 FQNEAQ (reference sequence). In DNA form, the CDR3 reads TGTGCCAGCAGCCCCAACCGTGCCGGGTTGGGTGGCTACACCTTC. Amino acid sequence: CASSPNRAGLGGYTF.

The chain carries TRBV5-6 and TRBJ1-5, with D unresolved. Per germline, CDR1 SGHDT and CDR2 YYEEEE. This CDR3 has 13 amino acids. The germline V and J ends were trimmed by 0 bases and 7 bases, with 8 bases remaining between them. The CDR3 DNA reads TGTGCCAGCAGCTTGGGACAAGGGCAGCCCCAGCATTTT. This encodes CASSLGQGQPQHF.

This clone has just a few counts. The chain carries TRBV29-1 and TRBJ1-5; D is ambiguous. Trimming shortened V by 2 bases and J by 10 bases, and 9 bases separated the two germline ends. This CDR3 spans 11 amino acids. Per the germline V gene, CDR1 is SQVTM and CDR2 is ANQGSEA. CDR3 loop: CSVESVNPQHF. The CDR3 DNA sequence: TGCAGCGTTGAATCCGTAAACCCCCAGCATTTT.

This clone was seen only a few times. The V gene is TRBV2, the J gene TRBJ2-5; TRBD1 aligns across 8 bases. The germline V gene encodes CDR1 SNHLY and CDR2 FYNNEI. Trimming removed 0 bases from V and 7 bases from J; junction bases left unmatched: 13. The CDR3 totals 17 residues. The CDR3 DNA follows: TGTGCCAGCAGTGAAGCGCTAGGGACAGGAACGTTGGGGACCCAGTACTTC. It encodes CASSEALGTGTLGTQYF.

This clone was seen only a few times. The chain joins TRBV6-6 to TRBJ1-1; D is unresolved. With 0 bases removed from V and 3 bases from J, the gap between germline ends came to 8 bases. The V gene's germline CDR1 is MNHNY and CDR2 SVGAGI (reference sequence). The CDR3 loop spans 14 amino acids. The CDR3 sequence is CASSYSFLDTEAFF. The DNA for the CDR3 is TGTGCCAGCAGTTACTCTTTCCTAGACACTGAAGCTTTCTTT.

The gene calls are TRBV18 and TRBJ2-7; 8 nucleotides align to TRBD1. The germline CDR1 and CDR2 sequences are KGHSH and LQKENI. V was pared by 2 bases and J by 3 bases, with 6 bases of the junction left unmatched. CDR3 length equals 15 residues. The CDR3 region is CASSPGQGQDYEQYF. CDR3 coding DNA: TGTGCCAGCTCACCAGGCCAGGGACAGGACTACGAGCAGTACTTC.

The rearrangement joins TRBV5-1 to TRBJ2-1; D might be TRBD1 or TRBD2, each matching 6 bases. The CDR3 totals 15 residues. In germline, CDR1 is SGHRS, CDR2 YFSETQ. The ends were cut back, 4 bases at V and 7 bases at J, with 18 bases in the middle. CDR3: CASSPEGEPHNEQFF. The CDR3 DNA reads TGCGCCAGCAGCCCGGAGGGGGAACCCCATAATGAGCAGTTCTTC.

This clone was seen a single time. As DNA, the CDR3 is TGCGCCAGCAGGGAGCCTGGAGGGACAGTGTACGAGCAGTACTTC. Its protein is CASREPGGTVYEQYF. The rearrangement links TRBV5-1 to TRBJ2-7; the D gene is possibly TRBD1 (7 bases). V gave up 5 bases and J gave up 4 bases, with 19 bases separating them. CDR3 length: 15 amino acids. Germline V gene lookup returns CDR1 SGHRS and CDR2 YFSETQ.

Only one count was recorded for this clone. This rearrangement joins TRBV27 to TRBJ1-5; 7 positions agree with TRBD1. Germline loops: CDR1 MNHEY, CDR2 SMNVEV (reference sequence). The CDR3 is made up of 13 amino acids. V lost 6 bases, J lost 3 bases, and 2 bases stayed unmatched. CDR3 in DNA: TGTGCCAGCAGGGGACAGAACAATCAGCCCCAGCATTTT. This translates into CASRGQNNQPQHF.

This CDR3 is CSVAGVNEQYF. In nucleotides, the CDR3 is TGCAGCGTTGCTGGGGTAAACGAGCAGTACTTC. The J gene is TRBJ2-7, the V gene TRBV29-1; D gene ambiguous. CDR3 length: 11 residues. V lost 4 bases and J lost 5, with 9 bases in between. Germline V gene data show CDR1 as SQVTM and CDR2 as ANQGSEA.

The V call is TRBV5-1, the J call TRBJ2-1; tentative D call: TRBD2 (6 bases). V lost 1 base, J lost 2 bases, and 16 bases lay in between. This CDR3 comprises 17 residues. Germline values: CDR1 SGHRS, CDR2 YFSETQ. CDR3 amino acids: CASSLTLGSQTYNEQFF. The CDR3 DNA reads TGCGCCAGCAGCTTGACTCTCGGGAGCCAGACCTACAATGAGCAGTTCTTC. The variable domain in full, with the rest retrieved from reference TRBV5-1 and TRBJ2-1, is KAGVTQTPRYLIKTRGQQVTLSCSPISGHRSVSWYQQTPGQGLQFLFEYFSETQRNKGNFPGRFSGRQFSNSRSEMNVSTLELGDSALYLCASSLTLGSQTYNEQFFGPGTRLTVL.

This clone was picked up a small number of times. The rearrangement links TRBV5-1 to TRBJ1-6; D possibly corresponds to TRBD1 (5 bases). This CDR3 spans 13 amino acids. Trimming removed 0 bases at V and 10 bases at J, with 8 bases between. The V gene's germline CDR1 is SGHRS and CDR2 YFSETQ. Here the CDR3 reads CASSLVGGSPLHF. The CDR3 nucleotides read TGCGCCAGCAGCTTGGTTGGGGGATCACCCCTCCACTTT.

This clone was recorded only once. This sequence joins TRBV6-5 and TRBJ1-2; TRBD1 matches at 10 bases. With V trimmed by 5 bases and J by 7 bases, 4 bases remained unmatched. Germline V lookup: CDR1 MNHEY, CDR2 SVGAGI. The CDR3 contains 13 residues. The chain's CDR3 is CASSPGTGVGYTF. The CDR3 region has the DNA TGTGCCAGCAGTCCAGGGACAGGGGTTGGCTACACCTTC.

The chain employs TRBV5-1 and TRBJ2-7; 8 nucleotides align to TRBD1. Trimming at V came to 4 bases and at J to 3 bases, leaving 6 bases not matched to a gene. CDR1 is SGHRS, CDR2 YFSETQ, per germline. CDR3 length: 14 residues. CDR3 DNA: TGCGCCAGCAGCGCTAGACAGGGGAGCTACGAGCAGTACTTC. Protein: CASSARQGSYEQYF.

A few counts support this clone. J is TRBJ1-2 and V is TRBV2; the D gene is possibly TRBD1 (5 bases). This CDR3 is built from 13 residues. Germline CDR1 is SNHLY and CDR2 is FYNNEI. V was cut by 6 bases and J by 8 bases, with 16 bases left in between. CDR3 sequence: CASRSDGRGGYTF. The DNA for the CDR3 is TGTGCCAGCAGATCAGACGGTCGGGGCGGCTACACCTTC.

This clone was found a few times. The J gene is TRBJ1-6, the V gene TRBV27, with a possible D match to TRBD1 (6 bases). V lost 0 bases to trimming and J lost 10 bases, with 19 bases between them. CDR1 MNHEY and CDR2 SMNVEV come from the germline V gene (reference sequence). CDR3 size: 17 residues. CDR3 loop: CASSLSGGSSLGSPLHF. For the CDR3, the DNA is TGTGCCAGCAGTTTATCGGGGGGCAGTTCCCTTGGCTCACCCCTCCACTTT.